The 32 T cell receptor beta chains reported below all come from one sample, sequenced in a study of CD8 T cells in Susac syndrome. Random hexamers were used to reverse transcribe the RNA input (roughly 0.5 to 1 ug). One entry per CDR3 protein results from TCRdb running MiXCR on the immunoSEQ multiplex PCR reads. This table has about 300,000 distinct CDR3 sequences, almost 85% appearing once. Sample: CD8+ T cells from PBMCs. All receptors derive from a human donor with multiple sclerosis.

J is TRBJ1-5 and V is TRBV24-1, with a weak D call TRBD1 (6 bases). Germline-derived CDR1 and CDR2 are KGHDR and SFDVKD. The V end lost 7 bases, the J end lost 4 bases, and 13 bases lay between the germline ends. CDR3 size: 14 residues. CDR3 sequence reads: CATSSWTANQPQHF. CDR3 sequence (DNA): TGTGCCACCAGCTCGTGGACAGCTAATCAGCCCCAGCATTTT.

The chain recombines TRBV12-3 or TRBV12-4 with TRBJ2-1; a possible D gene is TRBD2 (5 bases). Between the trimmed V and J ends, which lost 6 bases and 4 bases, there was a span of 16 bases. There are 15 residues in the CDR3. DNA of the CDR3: TGTGCCAGCAGCCCCCCGGCTAGCCCATACAATGAGCAGTTCTTC. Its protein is CASSPPASPYNEQFF.

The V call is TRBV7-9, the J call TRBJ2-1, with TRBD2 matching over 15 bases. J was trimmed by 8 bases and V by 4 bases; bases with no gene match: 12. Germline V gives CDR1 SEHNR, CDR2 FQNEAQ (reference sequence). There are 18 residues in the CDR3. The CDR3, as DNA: TGTGCCAGCAGCTGGACTAGCGGGAGGGCCGGAAAAAGATATGAGCAGTTCTTC. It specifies CASSWTSGRAGKRYEQFF.

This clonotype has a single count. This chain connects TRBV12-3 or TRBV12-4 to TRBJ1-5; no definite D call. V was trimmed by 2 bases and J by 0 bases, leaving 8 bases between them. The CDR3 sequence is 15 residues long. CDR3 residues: CASSLWPYSNQPQHF. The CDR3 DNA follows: TGTGCCAGCAGTTTATGGCCGTATAGCAATCAGCCCCAGCATTTT.

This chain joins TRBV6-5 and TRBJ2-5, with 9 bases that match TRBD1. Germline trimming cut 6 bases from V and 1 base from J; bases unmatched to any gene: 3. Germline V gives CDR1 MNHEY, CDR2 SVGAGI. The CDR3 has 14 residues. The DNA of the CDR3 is TGTGCCAGCAGCCCACAGGGGGCCCAAGAGACCCAGTACTTC. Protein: CASSPQGAQETQYF.

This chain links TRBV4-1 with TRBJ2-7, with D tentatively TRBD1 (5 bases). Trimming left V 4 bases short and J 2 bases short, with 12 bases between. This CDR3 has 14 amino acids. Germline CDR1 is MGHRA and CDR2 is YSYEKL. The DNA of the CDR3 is TGCGCCAGCAGCCCTGAAGACAGTACCTACGAGCAGTACTTC. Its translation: CASSPEDSTYEQYF.

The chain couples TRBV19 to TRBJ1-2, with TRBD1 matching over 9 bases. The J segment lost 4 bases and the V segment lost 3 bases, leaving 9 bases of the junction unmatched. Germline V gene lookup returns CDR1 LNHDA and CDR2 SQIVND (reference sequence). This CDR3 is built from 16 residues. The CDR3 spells CASSIPWDRETYGYTF. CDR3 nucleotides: TGTGCCAGTAGTATCCCCTGGGACAGGGAGACCTATGGCTACACCTTC. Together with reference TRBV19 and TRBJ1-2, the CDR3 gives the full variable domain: DGGITQSPKYLFRKEGQNVTLSCEQNLNHDAMYWYRQDPGQGLRLIYYSQIVNDFQKGDIAEGYSVSREKKESFPLTVTSAQKNPTAFYLCASSIPWDRETYGYTFGSGTRLTVV.

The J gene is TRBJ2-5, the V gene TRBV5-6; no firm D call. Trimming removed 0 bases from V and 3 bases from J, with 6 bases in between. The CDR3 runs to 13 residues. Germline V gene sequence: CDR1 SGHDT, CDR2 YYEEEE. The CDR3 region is CASSLVGEETQYF. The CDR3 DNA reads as TGTGCCAGCAGCTTGGTAGGAGAAGAGACCCAGTACTTC.

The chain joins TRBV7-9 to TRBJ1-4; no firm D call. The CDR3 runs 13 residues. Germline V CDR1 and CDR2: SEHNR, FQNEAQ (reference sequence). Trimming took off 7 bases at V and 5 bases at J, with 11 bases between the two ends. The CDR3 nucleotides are TGTGCCAGCACCACGTCGACAAATGAAAAACTGTTTTTT. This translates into CASTTSTNEKLFF.

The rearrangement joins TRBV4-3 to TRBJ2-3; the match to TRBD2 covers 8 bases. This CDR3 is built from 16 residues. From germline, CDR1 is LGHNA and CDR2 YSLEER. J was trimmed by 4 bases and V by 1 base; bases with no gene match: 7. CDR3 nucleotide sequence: TGCGCCAGCAGCCAAGGCCCAGCGGGAGTCTCAGATACGCAGTATTTT. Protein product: CASSQGPAGVSDTQYF.

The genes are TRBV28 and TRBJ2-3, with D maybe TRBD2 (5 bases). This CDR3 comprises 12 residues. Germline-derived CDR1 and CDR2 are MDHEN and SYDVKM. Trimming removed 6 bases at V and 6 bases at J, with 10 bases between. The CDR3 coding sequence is TGTGCCAGCAGAAATACTAGGGATACGCAGTATTTT. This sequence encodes CASRNTRDTQYF.

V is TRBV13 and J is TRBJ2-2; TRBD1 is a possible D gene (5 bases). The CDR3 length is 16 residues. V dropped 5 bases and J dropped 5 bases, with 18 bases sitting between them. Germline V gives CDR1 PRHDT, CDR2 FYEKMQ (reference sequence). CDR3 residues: CASSHFQDSATGELFF. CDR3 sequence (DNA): TGTGCCAGCAGCCACTTCCAAGACAGTGCAACCGGGGAGCTGTTTTTT.

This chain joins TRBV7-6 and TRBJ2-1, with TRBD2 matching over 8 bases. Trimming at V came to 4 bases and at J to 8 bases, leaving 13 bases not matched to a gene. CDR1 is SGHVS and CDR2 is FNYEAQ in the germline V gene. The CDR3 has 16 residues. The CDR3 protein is CASSSLRGLGYDEQFF. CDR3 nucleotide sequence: TGTGCCAGCAGCTCCCTACGGGGACTAGGTTACGATGAGCAGTTCTTC. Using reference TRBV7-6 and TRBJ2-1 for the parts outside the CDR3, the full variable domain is GAGVSQSPRYKVTKRGQDVALRCDPISGHVSLYWYRQALGQGPEFLTYFNYEAQQDKSGLPNDRFSAERPEGSISTLTIQRTEQRDSAMYRCASSSLRGLGYDEQFFGPGTRLTVL.

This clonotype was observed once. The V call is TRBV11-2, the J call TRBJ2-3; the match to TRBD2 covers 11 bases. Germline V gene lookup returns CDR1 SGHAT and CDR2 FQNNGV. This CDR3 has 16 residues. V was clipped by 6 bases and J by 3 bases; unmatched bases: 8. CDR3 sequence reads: CASRNLAGGITDTQYF. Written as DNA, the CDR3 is TGTGCCAGCAGGAATTTAGCGGGAGGGATTACAGATACGCAGTATTTT.

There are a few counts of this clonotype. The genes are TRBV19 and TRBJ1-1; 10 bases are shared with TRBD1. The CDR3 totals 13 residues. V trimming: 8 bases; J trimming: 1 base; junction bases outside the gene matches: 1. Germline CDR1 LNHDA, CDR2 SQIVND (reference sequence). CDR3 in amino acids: CASRTGGNTEAFF. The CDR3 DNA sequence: TGTGCCAGTCGGACAGGGGGGAACACTGAAGCTTTCTTT.

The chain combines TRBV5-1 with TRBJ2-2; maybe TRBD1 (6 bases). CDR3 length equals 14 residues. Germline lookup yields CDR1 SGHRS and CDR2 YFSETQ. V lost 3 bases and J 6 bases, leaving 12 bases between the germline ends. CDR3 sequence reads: CASSSTGYPGELFF. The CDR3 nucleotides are TGCGCCAGCAGCTCAACAGGGTACCCCGGGGAGCTGTTTTTT.

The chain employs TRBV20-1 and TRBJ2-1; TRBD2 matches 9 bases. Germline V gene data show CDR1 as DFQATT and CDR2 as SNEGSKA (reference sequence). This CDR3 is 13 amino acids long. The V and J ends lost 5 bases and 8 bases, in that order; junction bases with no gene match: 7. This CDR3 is CSASRLAGYEQFF. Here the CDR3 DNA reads TGCAGTGCTTCCCGGCTAGCGGGGTATGAGCAGTTCTTC.

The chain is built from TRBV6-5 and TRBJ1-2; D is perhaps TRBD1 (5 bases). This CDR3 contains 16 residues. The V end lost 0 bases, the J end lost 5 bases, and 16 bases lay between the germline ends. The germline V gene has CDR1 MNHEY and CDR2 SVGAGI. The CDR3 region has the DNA TGTGCCAGCAGTTACTCCGGGGGAACCTCCGTTTATGGCTACACCTTC. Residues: CASSYSGGTSVYGYTF.

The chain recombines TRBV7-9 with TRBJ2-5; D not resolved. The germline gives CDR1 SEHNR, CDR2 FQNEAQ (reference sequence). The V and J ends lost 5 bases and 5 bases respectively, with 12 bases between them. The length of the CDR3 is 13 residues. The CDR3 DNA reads TGTGCCAGCAGCATTAGTGAGCGTGAGACCCAGTACTTC. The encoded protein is CASSISERETQYF.

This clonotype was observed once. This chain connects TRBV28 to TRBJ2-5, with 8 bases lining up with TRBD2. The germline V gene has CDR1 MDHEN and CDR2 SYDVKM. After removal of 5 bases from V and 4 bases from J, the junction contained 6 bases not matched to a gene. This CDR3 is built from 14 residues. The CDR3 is CASSSLGGGETQYF. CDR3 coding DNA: TGTGCCAGCAGTAGCCTCGGGGGGGGAGAGACCCAGTACTTC.

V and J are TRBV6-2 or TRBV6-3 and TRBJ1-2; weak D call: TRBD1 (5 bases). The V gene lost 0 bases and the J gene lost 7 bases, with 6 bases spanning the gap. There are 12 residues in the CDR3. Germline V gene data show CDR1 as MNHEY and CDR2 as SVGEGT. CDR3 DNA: TGTGCCAGCAGTTACTCGCAGGGTGGCTACACCTTC. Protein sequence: CASSYSQGGYTF.

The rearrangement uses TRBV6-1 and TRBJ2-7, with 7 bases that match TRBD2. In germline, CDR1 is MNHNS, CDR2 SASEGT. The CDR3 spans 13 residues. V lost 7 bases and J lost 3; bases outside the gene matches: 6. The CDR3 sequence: CASTPGGIYEQYF. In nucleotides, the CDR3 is TGTGCCAGCACCCCGGGGGGTATCTACGAGCAGTACTTC.

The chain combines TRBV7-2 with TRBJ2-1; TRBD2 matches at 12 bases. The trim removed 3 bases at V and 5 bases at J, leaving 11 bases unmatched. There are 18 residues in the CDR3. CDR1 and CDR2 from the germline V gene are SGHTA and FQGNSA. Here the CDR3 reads CASSFYGTSGLIHNEQFF. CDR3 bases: TGTGCCAGCAGCTTCTACGGGACTAGCGGGCTAATACACAATGAGCAGTTCTTC.

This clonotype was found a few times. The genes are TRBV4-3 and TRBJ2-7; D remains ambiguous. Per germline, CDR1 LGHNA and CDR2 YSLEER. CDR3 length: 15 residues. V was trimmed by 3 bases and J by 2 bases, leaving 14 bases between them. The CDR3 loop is CASSQVWSATYEQYF. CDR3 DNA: TGCGCCAGCAGCCAGGTTTGGAGCGCTACCTACGAGCAGTACTTC.

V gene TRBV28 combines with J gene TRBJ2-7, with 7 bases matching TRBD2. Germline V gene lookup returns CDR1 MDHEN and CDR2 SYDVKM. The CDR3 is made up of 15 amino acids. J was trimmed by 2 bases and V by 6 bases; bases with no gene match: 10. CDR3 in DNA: TGTGCCAGCAGCGACAGTCCTAGCGGTACCTACGAGCAGTACTTC. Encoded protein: CASSDSPSGTYEQYF.

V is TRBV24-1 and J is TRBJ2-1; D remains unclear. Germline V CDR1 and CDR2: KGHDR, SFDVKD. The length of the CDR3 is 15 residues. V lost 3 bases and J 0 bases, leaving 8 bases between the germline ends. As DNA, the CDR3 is TGTGCCACCAGTGATAACGGAAACTCCTACAATGAGCAGTTCTTC. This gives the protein CATSDNGNSYNEQFF.

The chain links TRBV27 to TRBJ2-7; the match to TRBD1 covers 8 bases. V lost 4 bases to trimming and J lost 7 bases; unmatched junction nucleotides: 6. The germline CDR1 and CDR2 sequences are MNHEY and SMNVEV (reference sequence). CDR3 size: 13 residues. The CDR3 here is CASSSTGAGEQYF. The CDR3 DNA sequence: TGTGCCAGCAGTTCGACAGGGGCGGGTGAGCAGTACTTC.

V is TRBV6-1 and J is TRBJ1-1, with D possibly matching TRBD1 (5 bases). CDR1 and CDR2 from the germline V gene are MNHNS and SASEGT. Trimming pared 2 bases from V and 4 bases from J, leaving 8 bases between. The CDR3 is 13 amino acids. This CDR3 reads CASSEFGGTEAFF. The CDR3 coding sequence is TGTGCCAGCAGTGAATTCGGGGGCACTGAAGCTTTCTTT.

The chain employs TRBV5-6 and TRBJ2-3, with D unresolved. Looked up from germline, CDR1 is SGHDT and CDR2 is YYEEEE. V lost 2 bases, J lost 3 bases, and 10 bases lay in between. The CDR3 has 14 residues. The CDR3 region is CASSFGVGTDTQYF. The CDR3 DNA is TGTGCCAGCAGCTTCGGTGTGGGAACAGATACGCAGTATTTT. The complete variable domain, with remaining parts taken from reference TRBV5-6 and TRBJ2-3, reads DAGVTQSPTHLIKTRGQQVTLRCSPKSGHDTVSWYQQALGQGPQFIFQYYEEEERQRGNFPDRFSGHQFPNYSSELNVNALLLGDSALYLCASSFGVGTDTQYFGPGTRLTVL.

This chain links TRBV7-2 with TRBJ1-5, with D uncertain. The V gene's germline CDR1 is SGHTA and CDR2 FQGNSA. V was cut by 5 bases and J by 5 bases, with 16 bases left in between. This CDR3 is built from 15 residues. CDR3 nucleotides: TGTGCCAGCAGCCCTTCGGGCGCTCTTGATCAGCCCCAGCATTTT. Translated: CASSPSGALDQPQHF.

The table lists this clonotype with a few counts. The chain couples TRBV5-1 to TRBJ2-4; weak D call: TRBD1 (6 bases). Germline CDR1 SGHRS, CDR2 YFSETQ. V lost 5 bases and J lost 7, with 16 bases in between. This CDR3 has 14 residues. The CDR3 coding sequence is TGCGCCAGCAGTTCGGCTGGGGGCTATAACATTCAGTACTTC. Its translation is CASSSAGGYNIQYF.

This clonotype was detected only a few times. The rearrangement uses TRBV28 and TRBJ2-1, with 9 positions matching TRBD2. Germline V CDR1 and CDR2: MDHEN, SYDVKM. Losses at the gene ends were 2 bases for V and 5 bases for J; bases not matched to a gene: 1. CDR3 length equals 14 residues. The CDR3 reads CASSLAGGDNEQFF. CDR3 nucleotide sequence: TGTGCCAGCAGTTTAGCGGGAGGGGACAATGAGCAGTTCTTC.